This TCR beta chain came from a study of cytomegalovirus exposure and HLA in healthy donors. The study's findings and limits: The productive fraction for most TCR beta V segments was about 90% or about 30% in an earlier analysis. The study recorded about 160 TCR beta chains that were cytomegalovirus-associated.

The CDR3 covers 14 residues. V was trimmed by 3 bases and J by 1 base, leaving 9 bases between them. From germline, CDR1 is GTSNPN and CDR2 SVGIG (reference sequence). This clone was recorded only once. Its cognate antigen is unknown. The PCR was carried out with 60 Vbeta primers and 13 Jbeta primers. Sequencing was performed with immunoSEQ multiplex PCR; in TCRdb, only in-frame clones are kept and a portion is missing. The sample has about 160,000 clones; around 80% are singletons. The sequence came from a man aged 35 to 55 in good health and CMV-seronegative. Sequencing input: PBMCs. The genes are TRBV30 and TRBJ2-2; D perhaps matches TRBD2 (6 bases). The CDR3 spells CAWSGTGNTGELFF. The CDR3 DNA is TGTGCCTGGAGCGGGACTGGGAACACCGGGGAGCTGTTTTTT.